The 27 T cell receptor beta chains below come from one sample, sequenced in a study of blood T cell repertoires in COVID-19. Data came from immunoSEQ multiplex PCR; TCRdb stores just in-frame clones and leaves some out. Of about 220,000 clones listed, 75% to 85% are singletons. Sequenced input: peripheral blood. These receptor sequences come from a woman between 65 and 79 years old with COVID-19, enrolled during active disease.

The CDR3 sequence is CASSPGVGAADTQYF. The CDR3 DNA reads as TGCGCCAGCAGCCCGGGTGTGGGGGCGGCAGATACGCAGTATTTT. The genes are TRBV5-1 and TRBJ2-3, with D possibly TRBD1 on 6 matching bases. Trimming took 4 bases from V and 4 from J, leaving 16 bases between them. The CDR3 loop spans 15 amino acids. Germline CDR1 SGHRS, CDR2 YFSETQ.

The J gene is TRBJ1-1, the V gene TRBV6-5; D call uncertain. Trimming cost V 6 bases and J 2 bases, with 16 bases left between them. Looked up from germline, CDR1 is MNHEY and CDR2 is SVGAGI. The CDR3 is 15 amino acids. In DNA form, the CDR3 reads TGTGCCAGCAGCACACAGACGACCATCAACACTGAAGCTTTCTTT. As protein: CASSTQTTINTEAFF.

The chain links TRBV4-1 to TRBJ1-2, with TRBD1 as a possible D gene (5 bases). V was pared by 4 bases and J by 3 bases, with 12 bases between. Germline V gene sequence: CDR1 MGHRA, CDR2 YSYEKL. This CDR3 contains 14 residues. The CDR3 DNA reads TGCGCCAGCAGCCCCGACGGAGGGGACTATGGCTACACCTTC. Residues: CASSPDGGDYGYTF.

The rearrangement links TRBV2 to TRBJ1-1; D perhaps matches TRBD1 (5 bases). Trimming removed 6 bases from V and 6 bases from J, with 14 bases in between. There are 13 residues in the CDR3. The germline V gene has CDR1 SNHLY and CDR2 FYNNEI. DNA for the CDR3: TGTGCCAGCAGGGGCAGGGAAGGAGCTGAAGCTTTCTTT. Protein product: CASRGREGAEAFF.

This sequence joins TRBV19 and TRBJ1-5, with D hard to call. The CDR3 length is 18 residues. Germline V CDR1 and CDR2: LNHDA, SQIVND (reference sequence). Trimming shortened V by 5 bases and J by 0 bases, and 20 bases separated the two germline ends. CDR3 region: CASSVQAVIEGSNQPQHF. In DNA, the CDR3 is TGTGCCAGTAGTGTCCAGGCGGTCATTGAGGGTAGCAATCAGCCCCAGCATTTT.

The chain employs TRBV4-1 and TRBJ1-1; no clear D gene. This CDR3 is built from 14 residues. Germline V gene lookup returns CDR1 MGHRA and CDR2 YSYEKL. V shed 0 bases and J shed 6 bases, with 11 bases lying between them. For the CDR3, the DNA is TGCGCCAGCAGCCAAGAGGCGGGATGGCCTGAAGCTTTCTTT. Translated, it gives CASSQEAGWPEAFF.

This clone occurred once. The chain has TRBV5-4 and TRBJ1-1; 9 bases map to TRBD1. Germline loops: CDR1 SGHNT, CDR2 YYREEE (reference sequence). V lost 2 bases to trimming and J lost 4 bases; unmatched junction nucleotides: 6. This CDR3 spans 15 amino acids. The DNA for the CDR3 is TGTGCCAGCAGCTTCCGGGACAGGGTGGCCACTGAAGCTTTCTTT. Translated: CASSFRDRVATEAFF.

The chain joins TRBV12-5 to TRBJ2-2; TRBD1 might be the D (5 bases). Germline-derived CDR1 and CDR2 are LGHNT and FRNRAP. CDR3 length: 15 amino acids. Trimming shortened V by 1 base and J by 4 bases, and 10 bases separated the two germline ends. The CDR3 region has the DNA TGTGCTAGTGGTTTGGAAGGGGTGATCACCGGGGAGCTGTTTTTT. Translating gives CASGLEGVITGELFF.

The chain carries TRBV7-2 and TRBJ1-2; possible D gene TRBD1, 6 bases. Trimming took off 1 base at V and 3 bases at J, with 9 bases between the two ends. Germline V gene sequence: CDR1 SGHTA, CDR2 FQGNSA. This CDR3 has 14 amino acids. Here the CDR3 reads CASSLDGGHYGYTF. The DNA of the CDR3 is TGTGCCAGCAGCTTAGACGGGGGGCACTATGGCTACACCTTC.

About this clone itself: Relative to the germline gene, one junction end is altered; a read error may explain this. V usage is TRBV9 and J usage is TRBJ2-1, with a possible D match to TRBD2 (5 bases). The CDR3 is 13 residues long. The V gene's germline CDR1 is SGDLS and CDR2 YYNGEE. This CDR3 reads CASSVLAQGRRVF. CDR3 nucleotide sequence: TGTGCCAGCAGCGTACTAGCCCAAGGCCGTAGGGTCTTC.

The chain uses TRBV7-2 and TRBJ1-6; 9 nucleotides line up with TRBD1. J was trimmed by 8 bases and V by 5 bases; bases with no gene match: 7. The CDR3 runs 15 residues. Germline CDR1 is SGHTA and CDR2 is FQGNSA. The CDR3 coding sequence is TGTGCCAGCAGCGTAAGGACAGGGGCCGATTCACCCCTCCACTTT. This sequence encodes CASSVRTGADSPLHF.

The V gene is TRBV2, the J gene TRBJ1-1; TRBD1 might be the D (6 bases). Germline V gives CDR1 SNHLY, CDR2 FYNNEI. This CDR3 spans 13 amino acids. The V and J ends lost 7 bases and 8 bases respectively, with 17 bases between them. As DNA, the CDR3 is TGTGCCAGCAACCTAGATCCAGGGGAAGAAGCTTTCTTT. Amino acid sequence: CASNLDPGEEAFF.

The chain joins TRBV9 to TRBJ2-1; a weak D match, TRBD2 (6 bases). This CDR3 is 18 amino acids long. V was clipped by 3 bases and J by 0 bases, with 19 bases between them. The germline gives CDR1 SGDLS, CDR2 YYNGEE. CDR3 amino acids: CASSDAKRVDSSYNEQFF. CDR3 in DNA: TGTGCCAGCAGCGATGCAAAGCGGGTCGACAGCTCCTACAATGAGCAGTTCTTC.

Here the CDR3 reads CASSVGGTVGKNTEAFF. CDR3 DNA sequence: TGTGCCAGCAGCGTAGGAGGGACAGTGGGGAAAAACACTGAAGCTTTCTTT. V usage is TRBV9 and J usage is TRBJ1-1, with 7 bases lining up with TRBD1. The trim removed 0 bases at V and 2 bases at J, leaving 10 bases unmatched. Germline-derived CDR1 and CDR2 are SGDLS and YYNGEE. The CDR3 contains 17 residues.

This clone was seen repeatedly, ten times or more. One end of the junction fails to match germline, which may point to a read error. The chain recombines TRBV7-7 with TRBJ1-4, with no clear D. The V gene's germline CDR1 is SSHAT and CDR2 FNYEAQ (reference sequence). CDR3 length equals 13 residues. CDR3 protein: CASSPFGREELFF. Written as DNA, the CDR3 is TGTGCTAGCAGCCCCTTTGGACGGGAGGAACTGTTTTTT.

The V gene is TRBV30, the J gene TRBJ1-2, with D unclear. CDR3 length equals 13 residues. CDR1 and CDR2 (germline): GTSNPN, SVGIG (reference sequence). V was trimmed by 1 base and J by 8 bases, leaving 14 bases between them. The DNA of the CDR3 is TGTGCCTGGAGTGGGGTCCGGATTAGCGGCTACACCTTC. It encodes CAWSGVRISGYTF. The variable domain in full, with the rest retrieved from reference TRBV30 and TRBJ1-2, is SQTIHQWPATLVQPVGSPLSLECTVEGTSNPNLYWYRQAAGRGLQLLFYSVGIGQISSEVPQNLSASRPQDRQFILSSKKLLLSDSGFYLCAWSGVRISGYTFGSGTRLTVV.

The V call is TRBV5-1, the J call TRBJ1-2; D ambiguous. Trimming took off 7 bases at V and 3 bases at J, with 10 bases between the two ends. There are 12 residues in the CDR3. Germline loops: CDR1 SGHRS, CDR2 YFSETQ. The CDR3 DNA reads TGCGCCAGCGCCTTGGCAGACTATGGCTACACCTTC. Translation: CASALADYGYTF.

As DNA, the CDR3 is TGTGCCAGCAGCTTAGATGGTTCGGGCAATCAGCCCCAGCATTTT. Translating gives CASSLDGSGNQPQHF. V gene TRBV7-9 combines with J gene TRBJ1-5; D remains unclear. From germline, CDR1 is SEHNR and CDR2 FQNEAQ (reference sequence). The CDR3 totals 15 residues. The V end was cut by 1 base, the J end by 2 bases, with 9 bases between.

Concerning this clone itself: This sample also contains other DNA sequences that code for the same CDR3. This rearrangement joins TRBV27 to TRBJ1-1; possible D gene TRBD1, 6 bases. Germline V gene sequence: CDR1 MNHEY, CDR2 SMNVEV (reference sequence). This CDR3 has 13 residues. V was clipped by 4 bases and J by 2 bases, with 8 bases between them. The CDR3 region has the DNA TGTGCCAGCAGTTCACAGGGCAACACTGAAGCTTTCTTT. Its protein is CASSSQGNTEAFF.

This chain joins TRBV2 and TRBJ2-2; possibly TRBD1 for D (6 bases). Germline V gene lookup returns CDR1 SNHLY and CDR2 FYNNEI. This CDR3 contains 16 residues. V shed 7 bases and J shed 1 base, with 16 bases lying between them. In nucleotides, the CDR3 is TGTGCCAGCAAACTAGGGGACATACGGAACACCGGGGAGCTGTTTTTT. Translation gives CASKLGDIRNTGELFF.

The chain combines TRBV9 with TRBJ1-3; D perhaps matches TRBD1 (5 bases). From germline, CDR1 is SGDLS and CDR2 YYNGEE. This CDR3 comprises 13 residues. V lost 2 bases, J lost 4 bases, and 7 bases lay in between. In DNA, the CDR3 is TGTGCCAGCAGCGTGGACATCGGAAACACCATATATTTT. Translating gives CASSVDIGNTIYF. Variable domain in full (rest from reference TRBV9 and TRBJ1-3): DSGVTQTPKHLITATGQRVTLRCSPRSGDLSVYWYQQSLDQGLQFLIQYYNGEERAKGNILERFSAQQFPDLHSELNLSSLELGDSALYFCASSVDIGNTIYFGEGSWLTVV.

The V call is TRBV6-5, the J call TRBJ2-1, with D possibly TRBD2 on 6 matching bases. The CDR3 has 16 residues. Trimming cost V 0 bases and J 3 bases, with 12 bases left between them. Germline assignment: CDR1 MNHEY and CDR2 SVGAGI. DNA of the CDR3: TGTGCCAGCAGTTACTCCTCGGGAGAGCACTACAATGAGCAGTTCTTC. It codes for CASSYSSGEHYNEQFF.

In this sample, this clone turned up a few times. V and J are TRBV14 and TRBJ2-3; 12 bases line up with TRBD2. The CDR3 is 15 residues long. CDR1 SGHDN and CDR2 FVKESK come from the germline V gene. The junction had 4 bases not matched to a gene; V was cut back by 0 bases and J by 9 bases. DNA of the CDR3: TGTGCCAGCAGCCAAGATCTAGCGGGAGGGCCCACGCAGTATTTT. This sequence encodes CASSQDLAGGPTQYF.

The genes are TRBV19 and TRBJ1-1, with 10 bases matching TRBD1. The CDR3 length is 14 residues. CDR1 is LNHDA and CDR2 is SQIVND in the germline V gene (reference sequence). The trim removed 7 bases at V and 10 bases at J, leaving 12 bases unmatched. CDR3 DNA sequence: TGTGCCAGTACCCGACAGGGGGCGGTTTGGATAGCTTTCTTT. Protein product: CASTRQGAVWIAFF.

The chain has TRBV6-5 and TRBJ1-2; possibly TRBD1 for D (5 bases). This CDR3 is built from 14 residues. Trimming removed 2 bases at V and 8 bases at J, with 15 bases between. Germline loops: CDR1 MNHEY, CDR2 SVGAGI. CDR3 nucleotide sequence: TGTGCCAGCAGTTACCAGGGAACAACAGGAGGCTACACCTTC. This gives the protein CASSYQGTTGGYTF.

The chain links TRBV6-5 to TRBJ1-1; TRBD1 aligns across 7 bases. The trim removed 5 bases at V and 10 bases at J, leaving 13 bases unmatched. Germline V gene lookup returns CDR1 MNHEY and CDR2 SVGAGI. The CDR3 length is 14 residues. CDR3 in amino acids: CASSKMTGLLGAFF. CDR3 bases: TGTGCCAGCAGTAAAATGACAGGGCTCCTCGGAGCTTTCTTT.

The J gene is TRBJ1-5, the V gene TRBV28; a possible D gene is TRBD1 (5 bases). This CDR3 is built from 15 residues. With 3 bases removed from V and 0 bases from J, the gap between germline ends came to 9 bases. Germline V gene sequence: CDR1 MDHEN, CDR2 SYDVKM. DNA for the CDR3: TGTGCCAGCAGTTTCCCTCAGGGTAGCAATCAGCCCCAGCATTTT. As protein: CASSFPQGSNQPQHF.